The 9 T cell receptor beta chains listed next were all sequenced from one sample in a study of blood T cell repertoires in COVID-19 (TCRdb year 2020). The library was built by means of the immunoSEQ multiplex PCR assay. TCRdb stores this immuneACCESS table with in-frame sequences only. Part of the clones is absent; in the studies checked, under half of the shortfall reflects unresolved V genes, and no reason is known for the rest. The sample records 200,000 to 300,000 clones, 70% to 90% of which are singletons. The ten largest clones represent around 5% of the sample. Material: peripheral blood. The source is a woman in her sixties or seventies with COVID-19, enrolled during active disease.

V and J are TRBV30 and TRBJ2-5, with TRBD2 matching over 8 bases. The CDR3 length is 14 residues. The germline V gene has CDR1 GTSNPN and CDR2 SVGIG (reference sequence). Trimming cost V 1 base and J 10 bases; bases outside gene matches: 11. CDR3 sequence: CAWSAGLPGGDQYF. CDR3 bases: TGTGCCTGGAGTGCGGGACTCCCGGGAGGGGACCAGTACTTC.

The V gene is TRBV12-3 or TRBV12-4, the J gene TRBJ2-3; D is ambiguous. This CDR3 has 13 amino acids. Trimming removed 6 bases from V and 4 bases from J, with 11 bases in between. This CDR3 reads CASSTARADTQYF. CDR3 nucleotides: TGTGCCAGCAGCACCGCCCGCGCAGATACGCAGTATTTT.

V and J are TRBV4-2 and TRBJ2-2; maybe TRBD1 (6 bases). The CDR3 is 17 amino acids. CDR1 and CDR2 from the germline V gene are LGHNA and YNFKEQ. V was trimmed by 1 base and J by 1 base, leaving 13 bases between them. As DNA, the CDR3 is TGTGCCAGCAGCCAAGGATCCTTAGGGGGGAACACCGGGGAGCTGTTTTTT. Its translation: CASSQGSLGGNTGELFF.

The chain recombines TRBV30 with TRBJ1-1; no clear D gene. V lost 2 bases, J lost 1 base, and 8 bases lay in between. Germline-derived CDR1 and CDR2 are GTSNPN and SVGIG (reference sequence). This CDR3 region has 13 residues. CDR3 in amino acids: CAWSWQKNTEAFF. The CDR3 DNA follows: TGTGCCTGGAGTTGGCAGAAGAACACTGAAGCTTTCTTT.

The chain carries TRBV6-5 and TRBJ2-7; D is perhaps TRBD1 (6 bases). V lost 10 bases to trimming and J lost 5 bases, with 15 bases between them. This CDR3 region has 12 residues. CDR1 and CDR2 from the germline V gene are MNHEY and SVGAGI. The CDR3 reads CATGRGNDEQYF. In DNA form, the CDR3 reads TGTGCCACCGGAAGGGGGAACGACGAGCAGTACTTC.

This sequence joins TRBV5-8 and TRBJ1-1, with TRBD1 identical over 8 bases. This CDR3 is 14 amino acids long. Germline CDR1 and CDR2: SGHTS and YDEGEE. Germline trimming cut 2 bases from V and 3 bases from J; bases unmatched to any gene: 3. This chain's CDR3 is CASSFRGRDTEAFF. Here the CDR3 DNA reads TGTGCCAGCAGCTTCAGGGGGCGTGACACTGAAGCTTTCTTT.

This chain links TRBV5-1 with TRBJ1-5; 7 bases map to TRBD1. This CDR3 spans 15 amino acids. The ends lost 4 bases at V and 1 base at J; junction bases unmatched: 5. Germline V gene data show CDR1 as SGHRS and CDR2 as YFSETQ. DNA for the CDR3: TGCGCCAGCAGCCCAGGGGACAGAAGCAATCAGCCCCAGCATTTT. It is translated as CASSPGDRSNQPQHF.

This chain uses TRBV27 with TRBJ1-5; maybe TRBD1 (5 bases). Per germline, CDR1 MNHEY and CDR2 SMNVEV (reference sequence). V lost 0 bases and J 5 bases, leaving 14 bases between the germline ends. This CDR3 region has 16 residues. CDR3 sequence reads: CASSLSWATVDQPQHF. In nucleotides, the CDR3 is TGTGCCAGCAGTTTATCGTGGGCGACAGTCGATCAGCCCCAGCATTTT.

This clone was seen only a few times. The J gene is TRBJ1-2, the V gene TRBV12-3 or TRBV12-4, with unresolved D. V lost 2 bases and J lost 2, with 6 bases in between. The CDR3 extends over 13 amino acids. CDR3 nucleotides: TGTGCCAGCAGTTTACAGGCGAACTATGGCTACACCTTC. Translation: CASSLQANYGYTF.